This TCR beta chain is from a study of T cells in Graves' hyperthyroidism and ophthalmopathy. General study points: The blood repertoire included most of the expanded thyroid clonotypes above 0.001.

The ends were cut back, 2 bases at V and 5 bases at J, with 10 bases in the middle. Per the germline V gene, CDR1 is LNHNV and CDR2 is YYDKDF (reference sequence). The CDR3 has 14 amino acids. With regard to this clonotype: What it binds is not known.

Researchers took RNA transcripts and amplified the TCR beta CDR3 regions from them. HTBI primers were the set used in a first-round RT-PCR of the TCR CDR3. TCRdb reprocessed the multiplex PCR reads via MiXCR and lists one record per CDR3 protein. The sample lists 500,000 to 600,000 distinct CDR3 sequences, around 17% occurring once. This sequence was found in a woman under 30 with Graves' hyperthyroidism. The rearrangement joins TRBV15 to TRBJ1-5; D is possibly TRBD1 (6 bases). Sequencing was carried out using blood. The CDR3 loop is CATSRTQGHQPQHF. Here the CDR3 DNA reads TGTGCCACCAGCAGAACTCAGGGGCATCAGCCCCAGCATTTT. Using reference TRBV15 and TRBJ1-5 for the parts outside the CDR3, the full variable domain is DAMVIQNPRYQVTQFGKPVTLSCSQTLNHNVMYWYQQKSSQAPKLLFHYYDKDFNNEADTPDNFQSRRPNTSFCFLDIRSPGLGDTAMYLCATSRTQGHQPQHFGDGTRLSIL.